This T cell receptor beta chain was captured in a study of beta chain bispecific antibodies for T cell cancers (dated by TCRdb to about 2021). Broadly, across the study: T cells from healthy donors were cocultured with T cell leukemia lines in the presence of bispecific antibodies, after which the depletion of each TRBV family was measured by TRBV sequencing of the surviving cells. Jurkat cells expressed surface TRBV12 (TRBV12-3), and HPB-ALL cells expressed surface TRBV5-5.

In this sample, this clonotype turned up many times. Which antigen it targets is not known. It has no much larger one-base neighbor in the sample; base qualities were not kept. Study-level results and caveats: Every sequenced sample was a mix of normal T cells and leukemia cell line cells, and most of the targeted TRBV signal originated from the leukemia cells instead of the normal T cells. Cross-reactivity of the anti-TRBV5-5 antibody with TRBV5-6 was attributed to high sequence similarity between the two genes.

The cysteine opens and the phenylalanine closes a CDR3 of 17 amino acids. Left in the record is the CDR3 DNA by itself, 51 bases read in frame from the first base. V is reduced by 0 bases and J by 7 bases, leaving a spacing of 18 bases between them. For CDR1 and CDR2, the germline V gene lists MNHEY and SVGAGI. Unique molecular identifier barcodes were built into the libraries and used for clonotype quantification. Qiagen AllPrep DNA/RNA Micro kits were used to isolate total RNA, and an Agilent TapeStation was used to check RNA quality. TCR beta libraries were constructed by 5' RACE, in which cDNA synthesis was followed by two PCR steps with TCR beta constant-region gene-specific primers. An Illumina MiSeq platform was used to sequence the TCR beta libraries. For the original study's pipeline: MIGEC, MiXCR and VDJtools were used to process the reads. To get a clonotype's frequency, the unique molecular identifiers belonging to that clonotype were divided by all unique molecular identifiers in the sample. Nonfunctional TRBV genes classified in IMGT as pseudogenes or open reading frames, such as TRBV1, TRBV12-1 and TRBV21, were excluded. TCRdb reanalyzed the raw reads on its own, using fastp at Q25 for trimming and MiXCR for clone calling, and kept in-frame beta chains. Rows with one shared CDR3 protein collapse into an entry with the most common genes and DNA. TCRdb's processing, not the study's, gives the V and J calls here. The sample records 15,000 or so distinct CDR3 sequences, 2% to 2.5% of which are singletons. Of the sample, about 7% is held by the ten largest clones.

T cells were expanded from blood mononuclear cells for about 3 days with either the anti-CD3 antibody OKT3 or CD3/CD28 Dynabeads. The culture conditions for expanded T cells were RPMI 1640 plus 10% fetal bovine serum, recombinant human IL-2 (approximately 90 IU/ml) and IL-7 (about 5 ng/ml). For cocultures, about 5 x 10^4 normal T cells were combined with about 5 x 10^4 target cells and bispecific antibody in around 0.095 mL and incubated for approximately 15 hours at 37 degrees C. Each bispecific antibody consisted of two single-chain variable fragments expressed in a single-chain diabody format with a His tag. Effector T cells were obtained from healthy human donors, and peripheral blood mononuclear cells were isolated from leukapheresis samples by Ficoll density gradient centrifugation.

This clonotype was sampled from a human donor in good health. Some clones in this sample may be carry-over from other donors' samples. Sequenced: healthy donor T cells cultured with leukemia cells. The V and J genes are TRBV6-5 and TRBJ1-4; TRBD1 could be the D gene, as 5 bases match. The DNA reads TGTGCCAGCAGTTACTCGATTTTGGGGCAGGGCCGTGAAAAACTGTTTTTT. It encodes CASSYSILGQGREKLFF.